A selection of T cell receptor beta chains follows, all from one sample in a study of graft-versus-host responses after intestinal transplantation. No antigens are known for them. Produced via immunoSEQ multiplex PCR; TCRdb's table is partial and in-frame only. The sample yields roughly 100,000 clones, 92% seen once. Sequenced here: unstimulated CD8+ T cells sorted from spleen or lymph node cells, sampled before transplant. The receptor source for this set is a human donor who was the organ donor for an intestinal transplant. CDR3s include the opening cysteine and the closing phenylalanine or tryptophan. A D gene is named only where the DNA matches it firmly. Clone size is shown for a subset of rows, as once, few, many or a class of expanded clone.

j_call clone_size v_call d_call cdr3_nt cdr3_aa
TRBJ1-1 . TRBV19 . TGTGCCAGTAGTCCCCCGGTGTCAATGAACACTGAAGCTTTCTTT CASSPPVSMNTEAFF
TRBJ2-5 . TRBV7-9 . TGTGCCAGCGCCGGACAGTTCCAAGAGACCCAGTACTTC CASAGQFQETQYF
TRBJ2-1 . TRBV19 . TGTGCCAGTAGTCTCCCGTTTGGCCCCAATGAGCAGTTCTTC CASSLPFGPNEQFF
TRBJ2-1 . TRBV28 . TGTGCCAGCAGTTTATCCGGGACTTTCTCCTCCTACAATGAGCAGTTCTTC CASSLSGTFSSYNEQFF
TRBJ2-3 . TRBV27 . TGTGCCAGTGGCAGGGCCTCTAGCACAGATACGCAGTATTTT CASGRASSTDTQYF
TRBJ2-7 . TRBV7-9 TRBD2 TGTGCCAGCAGCTTAGCTAGAGGACTAGCGGACTACGAGCAGTACTTC CASSLARGLADYEQYF
TRBJ1-6 . TRBV6-5 . TGTGCCAGCAGTTCCGCTATTAATTCACCCCTCCACTTT CASSSAINSPLHF
TRBJ1-3 . TRBV13 TRBD1 TGTGCCAGCAGCTTAGGTAACAGGGGGCTTTGCGCTGGAAACACCATATATTTT CASSLGNRGLCAGNTIYF
TRBJ2-5 . TRBV11-2 TRBD2 TGTGCCAGCAGCGATAGCGGGGGCCAGTACTTC CASSDSGGQYF
TRBJ2-2 . TRBV27 . TGTGCCAGCAGTTTTTCAGGGTTGAACACCGGGGAGCTGTTTTTT CASSFSGLNTGELFF
TRBJ2-7 . TRBV14 TRBD1 TGTGCCAGCACGTATAGGGGGCCTCTAATTCCCTACGAGCAGTACTTC CASTYRGPLIPYEQYF
TRBJ2-2 . TRBV7-2 TRBD2 TGTGCCAGCAGCTCCTGGACTAGCGCGAACACCGGGGAGCTGTTTTTT CASSSWTSANTGELFF
TRBJ2-3 . TRBV7-8 . TGTGCCAGCAGCTTATTGGGCCTAACAGATACGCAGTATTTT CASSLLGLTDTQYF
TRBJ1-1 once TRBV28 . TGTGCCAGCAGCGAAGAGACTGAAGCTTTCTTT CASSEETEAFF
TRBJ2-7 . TRBV4-2 TRBD2 TGTGCCAGCAGCCAAGTTTTGTCGCTAGCGGGGGAGAAGACCTACGAGCAGTACTTC CASSQVLSLAGEKTYEQYF
TRBJ1-5 . TRBV10-2 . TGCGCCAGGTCAACAGGGAGTAGCAATCAGCCCCAGCATTTT CARSTGSSNQPQHF
TRBJ1-1 once TRBV15 TRBD1 TGTGCCACCAGCAGTAGGACAGGGAGCGCTGAAGCTTTCTTT CATSSRTGSAEAFF
TRBJ1-4 . TRBV9 . TGTGCCAGCAGCGTAACACAGGCAGCTAATGAAAAACTGTTTTTT CASSVTQAANEKLFF
TRBJ2-7 . TRBV6-1 TRBD2 TGTGCCAGCAATACATTAGCGGGACGGTCCTACGAGCAGTACTTC CASNTLAGRSYEQYF
TRBJ2-2 . TRBV28 . TGTGCCAGCAGTTTAACGGGATCGAACACCGGGGAGCTGTTTTTT CASSLTGSNTGELFF
TRBJ1-1 . TRBV23-1 . TGCGCCAGCAGTCAATCTGCCCCGGGGAACACTGAAGCTTTCTTT CASSQSAPGNTEAFF
TRBJ1-1 . TRBV7-9 . TGTGCCAGCTTTGGGGGGGCGGCGAGTACTGGCACTGAAGCTTTCTTT CASFGGAASTGTEAFF
TRBJ1-1 . TRBV30 . TGTGCCTGGAGGGGGCTGGGGGGTTACTCCGAAGCTTTCTTT CAWRGLGGYSEAFF
TRBJ1-5 few TRBV4-1 . TGCGCCAGCAGCCCGGGACTCAATCAGCCCCAGCATTTT CASSPGLNQPQHF
TRBJ2-5 . TRBV5-4 TRBD2 TGTGCCAGCAGCTTGATCCTAGCGGGAGGTGAGGAGACCCAGTACTTC CASSLILAGGEETQYF
TRBJ2-3 . TRBV11-3 . TGTGCCAGCAGCTTATACCCCCCAGGGGTCAACACAGATACGCAGTATTTT CASSLYPPGVNTDTQYF
TRBJ2-7 once TRBV2 TRBD2 TGTGCCAGCAGTGCTTTCGGACTAGCGGAATCCTACGAGCAGTACTTC CASSAFGLAESYEQYF
TRBJ1-1 . TRBV9 . TGTGCCAGCAGCCCTCGGGCTGAAGCTTTCTTT CASSPRAEAFF
TRBJ2-1 . TRBV7-2 . TGTGCCAGCAGCCAACCGCTTTACTGGACAAGATACAATGAGCAGTTCTTC CASSQPLYWTRYNEQFF
TRBJ1-5 . TRBV28 TRBD1 TGTGCCAGCAGCCCTCCGGACAGGGGCGATCAGCCCCAGCATTTT CASSPPDRGDQPQHF
TRBJ2-1 . TRBV28 TRBD2 TGTGCCAGCTCGGGACTAGCAGACTACAATGAGCAGTTCTTC CASSGLADYNEQFF
TRBJ2-7 . TRBV13 TRBD1 TGTGCCAGCAGCTCCACCGGGACAGGGCGCAACGAGCAGTACTTC CASSSTGTGRNEQYF
TRBJ2-7 few TRBV4-1 TRBD2 TGCGCCAGCAGCCAAGGCTGGCTAGCGGGAAACGAGCAGTACTTC CASSQGWLAGNEQYF
TRBJ1-2 . TRBV7-9 TRBD1 TGTGCCAGCAGTACATACCCGGGACAGGGAAACGGCTACACCTTC CASSTYPGQGNGYTF
TRBJ1-2 . TRBV19 . TGTGCCAGTCTACGAGGGTCCCATGGCTACACCTTC CASLRGSHGYTF
TRBJ2-3 . TRBV6-5 TRBD2 TGTGCCAGCATCGGATTAGCGGGAGGTTCAGATACGCAGTATTTT CASIGLAGGSDTQYF
TRBJ2-1 . TRBV29-1 . TGCAGCGTTTTTAGTGAGCGCTCGAGCTCCTACAATGAGCAGTTCTTC CSVFSERSSSYNEQFF
TRBJ2-7 . TRBV7-2 TRBD2 TGTGCCAGCAGCCCCTATCCCAGCGGGGCAACCTACGAGCAGTACTTC CASSPYPSGATYEQYF
TRBJ1-6 . TRBV27 . TGTGCCAGCAGTTTATCGGTTGGGAGTAGAGTCCACTTT CASSLSVGSRVHF
TRBJ2-7 . TRBV15 TRBD1 TGTGCCACCAGCAGAGATTACGGGACAGGGATCTACGAGCAGTACTTC CATSRDYGTGIYEQYF